One TCR beta chain is described in this entry. This CDR3 comprises 15 residues. From germline, CDR1 is SGHRS and CDR2 YFSETQ. V gave up 1 base and J gave up 5 bases; unmatched junction bases: 4. Generated by immunoSEQ multiplex PCR, the TCRdb table keeps only in-frame clones and is missing some. The sample lists more than 150,000 clones, approximately 92% occurring once. This specimen comes from a study of control samples from healthy donors and cancer patients. The sequencing sample was made of blood. J is TRBJ2-3 and V is TRBV5-1, with TRBD2 matching over 10 bases. The source is a man younger than 30 in good health. Written as DNA, the CDR3 is TGCGCCAGCAGCTTGCTAGCGGGGGTGAGAGATACGCAGTATTTT. Its translation: CASSLLAGVRDTQYF.